This T cell receptor beta chain comes out of a study of T cells in Graves' hyperthyroidism and ophthalmopathy. A Clinical Activity Score of at least 3, a NOSPECS grade of at least 4 and a duration under 3 months were recorded in the ophthalmopathy patients. This clonotype was recorded at least ten times. The J segment lost 5 bases and the V segment lost 0 bases, leaving 8 bases of the junction unmatched. The CDR3 is 16 amino acids. The V gene's germline CDR1 is SGHRS and CDR2 YFSETQ. RNA transcripts were the template for amplifying TCR beta CDR3 regions. The HTBI set primed first-round TCR CDR3 RT-PCR. Via MiXCR, TCRdb re-called the multiplex PCR reads, giving one row per CDR3 protein. The repertoire has 300,000 to 450,000 distinct CDR3 sequences, 14% of them found once; the top ten carry 15% to 20%.

The sequence was collected from a woman aged 25-40 years with Graves' ophthalmopathy. The chain employs TRBV5-1 and TRBJ2-7; 10 bases fit TRBD2. The sample was blood. For the CDR3, the DNA is TGCGCCAGCAGCTTGGAGGGGCTAGCGGGGGTAGACGAGCAGTACTTC. This gives the protein CASSLEGLAGVDEQYF. Full variable domain (remainder filled in from reference TRBV5-1 and TRBJ2-7): KAGVTQTPRYLIKTRGQQVTLSCSPISGHRSVSWYQQTPGQGLQFLFEYFSETQRNKGNFPGRFSGRQFSNSRSEMNVSTLELGDSALYLCASSLEGLAGVDEQYFGPGTRLTVT.